This T cell receptor (beta chain) derives from a study of response to subunit inactivated influenza vaccine. General study points: Few additional T cells are recruited per seasonal influenza vaccination, authors suggested.

Trimming took 1 base from V and 7 from J; bases not matched to a gene: 8. The V gene's germline CDR1 is DFQATT and CDR2 SNEGSKA (reference sequence). The CDR3 extends over 16 amino acids. This clonotype has ten or more counts. Its cognate antigen is unknown. TCRdb analysed the RT-PCR reads with MiXCR anew, one entry per CDR3 protein. Among around 490,000 distinct CDR3 sequences, less than 8% were seen once, and the ten largest hold about an eighth. The receptor comes from a man between 50 and 70 years old who received an inactivated influenza vaccine. The chain joins TRBV20-1 to TRBJ2-3; TRBD2 matches 13 bases. Sequences were derived from PBMCs from blood, sampled 23 months after vaccination. CDR3 sequence (DNA): TGCAGTGCTAGAGGTGGGACTAGCGGGAAGTTATATACGCAGTATTTT. Amino acids: CSARGGTSGKLYTQYF.